This TCR beta chain was identified during a study of patients and donors after allogeneic stem cell transplantation. Trimming cost V 1 base and J 3 bases, with 13 bases left between them. CDR3 length: 16 amino acids. Germline loops: CDR1 MGHRA, CDR2 YSYEKL. TCRdb reprocessed the RT-PCR reads via MiXCR and lists one record per CDR3 protein. The sample records about a million distinct CDR3 sequences, around 17% being singletons. Sequencing was done on a sample of blood, either unsorted or a sorted T cell fraction (not recorded which). The chain carries TRBV4-1 and TRBJ2-1, with D perhaps TRBD1 or TRBD2 (5 bases each). The receptor was isolated from a human donor who was either an allogeneic HSCT recipient or a stem cell or donor lymphocyte infusion donor (not recorded which). It is not recorded whose cells these are; they may come from a transplant donor. For the CDR3, the DNA is TGCGCCAGCAGCCAAGTAAAGGGACCCGACTACAATGAGCAGTTCTTC. Protein sequence: CASSQVKGPDYNEQFF.